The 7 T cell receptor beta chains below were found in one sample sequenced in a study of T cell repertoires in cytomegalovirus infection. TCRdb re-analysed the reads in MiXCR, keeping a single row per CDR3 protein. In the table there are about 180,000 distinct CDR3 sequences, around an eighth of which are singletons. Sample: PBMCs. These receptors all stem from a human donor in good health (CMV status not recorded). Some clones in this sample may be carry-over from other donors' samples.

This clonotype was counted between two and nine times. Written as DNA, the CDR3 is TGTGCCAGCAGTGAAGGAGAATACAATGAGCAGTTCTTC. Translated, it gives CASSEGEYNEQFF. The V gene is TRBV6-4, the J gene TRBJ2-1, with D unclear. V lost 3 bases and J 4 bases, leaving 7 bases between the germline ends. This CDR3 has 13 amino acids. Germline V gene lookup returns CDR1 MRHNA and CDR2 SNTAGT.

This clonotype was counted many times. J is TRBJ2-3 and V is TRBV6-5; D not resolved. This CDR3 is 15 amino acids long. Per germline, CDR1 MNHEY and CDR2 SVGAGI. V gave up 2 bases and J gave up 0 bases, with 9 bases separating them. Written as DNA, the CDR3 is TGTGCCAGCAGTTACAGGAGAACTAGCACAGATACGCAGTATTTT. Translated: CASSYRRTSTDTQYF.

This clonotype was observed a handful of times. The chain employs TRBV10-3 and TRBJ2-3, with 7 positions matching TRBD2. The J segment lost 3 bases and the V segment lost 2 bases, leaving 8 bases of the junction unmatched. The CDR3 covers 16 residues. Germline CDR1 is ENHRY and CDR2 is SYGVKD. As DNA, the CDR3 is TGTGCCATCAGTGAGCCCTGGACTAGTCAAACAGATACGCAGTATTTT. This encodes CAISEPWTSQTDTQYF.

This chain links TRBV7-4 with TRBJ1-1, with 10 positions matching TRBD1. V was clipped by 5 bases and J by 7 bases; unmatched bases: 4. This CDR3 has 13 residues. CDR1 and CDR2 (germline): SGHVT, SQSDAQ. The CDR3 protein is CASSLRDRGEAFF. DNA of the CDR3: TGTGCCAGCAGCCTCCGGGACAGGGGTGAAGCTTTCTTT.

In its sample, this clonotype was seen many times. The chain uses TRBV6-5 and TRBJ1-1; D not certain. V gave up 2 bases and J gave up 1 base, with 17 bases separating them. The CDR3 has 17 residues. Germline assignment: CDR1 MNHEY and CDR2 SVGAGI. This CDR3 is CASSYETLGSKNTEAFF. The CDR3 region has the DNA TGTGCCAGCAGTTACGAGACTTTGGGCAGCAAGAACACTGAAGCTTTCTTT.

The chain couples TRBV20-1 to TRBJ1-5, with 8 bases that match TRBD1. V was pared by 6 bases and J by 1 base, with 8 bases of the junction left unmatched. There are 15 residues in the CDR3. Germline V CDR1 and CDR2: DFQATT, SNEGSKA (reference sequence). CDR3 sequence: CSATFRGQSNQPQHF. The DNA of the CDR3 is TGCAGTGCCACCTTCAGGGGGCAGAGCAATCAGCCCCAGCATTTT.

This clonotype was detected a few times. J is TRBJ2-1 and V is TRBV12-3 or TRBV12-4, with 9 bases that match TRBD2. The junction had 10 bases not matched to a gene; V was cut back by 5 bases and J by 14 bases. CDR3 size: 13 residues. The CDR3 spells CASSLTSGKLEFF. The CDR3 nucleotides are TGTGCCAGCAGTCTGACTAGCGGCAAACTTGAGTTCTTC.